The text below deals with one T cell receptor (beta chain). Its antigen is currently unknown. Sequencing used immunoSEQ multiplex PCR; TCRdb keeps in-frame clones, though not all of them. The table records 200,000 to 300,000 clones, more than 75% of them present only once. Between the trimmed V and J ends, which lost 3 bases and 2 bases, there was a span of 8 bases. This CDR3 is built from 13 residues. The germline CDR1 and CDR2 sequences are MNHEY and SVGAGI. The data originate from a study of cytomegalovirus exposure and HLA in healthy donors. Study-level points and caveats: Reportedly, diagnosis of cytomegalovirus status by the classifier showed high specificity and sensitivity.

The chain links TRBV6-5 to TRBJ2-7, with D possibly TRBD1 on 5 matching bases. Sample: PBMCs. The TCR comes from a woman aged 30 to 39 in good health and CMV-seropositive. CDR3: CASSYQQAYEQYF. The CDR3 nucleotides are TGTGCCAGCAGTTATCAACAGGCCTACGAGCAGTACTTC.